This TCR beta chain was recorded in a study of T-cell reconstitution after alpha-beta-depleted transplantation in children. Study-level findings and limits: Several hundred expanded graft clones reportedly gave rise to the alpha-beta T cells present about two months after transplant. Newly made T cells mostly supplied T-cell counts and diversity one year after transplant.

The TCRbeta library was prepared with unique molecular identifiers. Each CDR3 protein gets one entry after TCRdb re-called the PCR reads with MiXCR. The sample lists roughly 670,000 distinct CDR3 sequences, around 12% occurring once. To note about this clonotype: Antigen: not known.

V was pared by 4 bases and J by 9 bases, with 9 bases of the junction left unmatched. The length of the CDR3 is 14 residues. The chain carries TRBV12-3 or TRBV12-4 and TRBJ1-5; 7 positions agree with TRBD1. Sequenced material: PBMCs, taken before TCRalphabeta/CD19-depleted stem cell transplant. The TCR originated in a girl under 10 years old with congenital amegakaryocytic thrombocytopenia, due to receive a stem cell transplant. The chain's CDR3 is CASSSGTAGSPQHF. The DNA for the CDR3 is TGTGCCAGCAGTTCCGGGACAGCTGGTTCGCCCCAGCATTTT.